These 21 T cell receptor beta chains share one sample of origin, sequenced in a study of vaccination effects on CD4 cells after COVID-19. At the end of more than 8 days of culture, CD4+ T cells were isolated. TCRdb's copy holds only in-frame clones and misses some; the assay was immunoSEQ multiplex PCR. This table holds tens of thousands of clones, 70% to 85% found once. What these receptors recognize is not known. The sequencing here drew on CD4+ T cells from PBMCs cultured without peptide, taken before COVID-19 vaccination. The receptors come from a human donor who had a prior SARS-CoV-2 infection.

The V call is TRBV5-4, the J call TRBJ2-1; 8 nucleotides line up with TRBD2. The germline gives CDR1 SGHNT, CDR2 YYREEE (reference sequence). Trimming cost V 1 base and J 7 bases; bases outside gene matches: 4. The CDR3 length is 14 residues. CDR3 nucleotides: TGTGCCAGCAGCTTGACGGGAGGGTGGAATGAGCAGTTCTTC. As protein: CASSLTGGWNEQFF. The full variable domain, with the rest looked up from reference TRBV5-4 and TRBJ2-1, is ETGVTQSPTHLIKTRGQQVTLRCSSQSGHNTVSWYQQALGQGPQFIFQYYREEENGRGNFPPRFSGLQFPNYSSELNVNALELDDSALYLCASSLTGGWNEQFFGPGTRLTVL.

V gene TRBV28 combines with J gene TRBJ1-4, with 9 bases aligning to TRBD1. This CDR3 region has 16 residues. J was trimmed by 2 bases and V by 6 bases; bases with no gene match: 7. Germline V CDR1 and CDR2: MDHEN, SYDVKM. The CDR3: CASRMDRGKTNEKLFF. CDR3 nucleotide sequence: TGTGCCAGCAGGATGGACAGGGGTAAGACTAATGAAAAACTGTTTTTT.

The V gene is TRBV6-1, the J gene TRBJ2-1, with unresolved D. This CDR3 has 13 amino acids. The germline V gene encodes CDR1 MNHNS and CDR2 SASEGT. The germline V and J ends were trimmed by 0 bases and 3 bases, with 3 bases remaining between them. DNA of the CDR3: TGTGCCAGCAGTGAAGCGAACTACAATGAGCAGTTCTTC. This codes for CASSEANYNEQFF.

This clone was seen only a few times. This rearrangement joins TRBV27 to TRBJ2-2, with D possibly matching TRBD2 (6 bases). V was shortened by 6 bases and J by 1 base, with 15 bases between the two germline ends. The CDR3 has 16 residues. CDR1 is MNHEY, CDR2 SMNVEV, per germline (reference sequence). This chain's CDR3 is CASRTTPRGNTGELFF. CDR3 sequence (DNA): TGTGCCAGCAGAACGACCCCGCGGGGGAACACCGGGGAGCTGTTTTTT.

The chain couples TRBV29-1 to TRBJ2-6; the D gene is possibly TRBD2 (6 bases). The CDR3 has 15 amino acids. V lost 6 bases and J 0 bases, leaving 12 bases between the germline ends. Germline V gene data show CDR1 as SQVTM and CDR2 as ANQGSEA. The CDR3 DNA is TGCAGCGTCGCGGGACTTGGCTCTGGGGCCAACGTCCTGACTTTC. It yields the protein CSVAGLGSGANVLTF.

This clone has just a few counts. The V gene is TRBV28, the J gene TRBJ1-4; D perhaps matches TRBD1 (6 bases). The germline V and J ends were trimmed by 6 bases and 8 bases, with 16 bases remaining between them. Germline CDR1 reads MDHEN; CDR2 reads SYDVKM. The CDR3 is made up of 14 amino acids. The chain's CDR3 is CASRSQGFGEKLFF. The CDR3 region has the DNA TGTGCCAGCAGAAGCCAGGGGTTCGGGGAAAAACTGTTTTTT.

The V and J genes are TRBV21-1 and TRBJ1-5. TRBV21-1 represents a pseudogene. The CDR3 covers 14 residues. The CDR3 reads CASSKKGGGQPQHF. Written as DNA, the CDR3 is TGTGCCAGCAGCAAAAAGGGCGGGGGTCAGCCCCAGCATTTT.

The chain employs TRBV6-1 and TRBJ2-3; 14 positions match TRBD2. The germline CDR1 and CDR2 sequences are MNHNS and SASEGT. V dropped 4 bases and J dropped 5; count of bases not matched to a gene: 8. The CDR3 contains 17 residues. The CDR3: CASSVVTSGRGGDTQYF. The DNA for the CDR3 is TGTGCCAGCAGTGTTGTGACTAGCGGGAGGGGCGGAGATACGCAGTATTTT.

The chain couples TRBV5-6 to TRBJ1-5; D possibly corresponds to TRBD1 (5 bases). There are 14 residues in the CDR3. With 0 bases removed from V and 11 bases from J, the gap between germline ends came to 15 bases. Germline-derived CDR1 and CDR2 are SGHDT and YYEEEE. The CDR3 DNA follows: TGTGCCAGCAGCTTGGGCAGGGTGTATTCCGCCCAGCATTTT. This encodes CASSLGRVYSAQHF.

The V call is TRBV5-1, the J call TRBJ2-5; D possibly corresponds to TRBD1 (6 bases). The CDR3 consists of 14 residues. Germline V lookup: CDR1 SGHRS, CDR2 YFSETQ. Trimming stripped 0 bases from V and 4 bases from J, with 10 bases between. This chain's CDR3 is CASSLGTGRETQYF. CDR3 coding DNA: TGCGCCAGCAGCTTGGGAACAGGGAGAGAGACCCAGTACTTC. The variable domain in full, completed from reference TRBV5-1 and TRBJ2-5, reads KAGVTQTPRYLIKTRGQQVTLSCSPISGHRSVSWYQQTPGQGLQFLFEYFSETQRNKGNFPGRFSGRQFSNSRSEMNVSTLELGDSALYLCASSLGTGRETQYFGPGTRLLVL.

This clone was detected only a few times. The rearrangement links TRBV7-9 to TRBJ2-3, with 8 bases identical to TRBD1. With V trimmed by 5 bases and J by 4 bases, 8 bases remained unmatched. The CDR3 consists of 15 residues. The germline CDR1 and CDR2 sequences are SEHNR and FQNEAQ (reference sequence). For the CDR3, the DNA is TGTGCCAGCAGCCGGGACAGGCACGGCGCAGATACGCAGTATTTT. Its translation: CASSRDRHGADTQYF.

V gene TRBV2 combines with J gene TRBJ2-1; 8 positions agree with TRBD2. With 8 bases clipped from V and 9 bases from J, the junction kept 15 bases outside the gene matches. The CDR3 length is 15 residues. CDR1 is SNHLY and CDR2 is FYNNEI in the germline V gene. The CDR3 DNA is TGTGCCAGCCTTCCCCGCGGGAGGTCTTTTCGTGAGCAGTTCTTC. This translates into CASLPRGRSFREQFF.

This chain connects TRBV12-3 or TRBV12-4 to TRBJ2-1; D not certain. There are 12 residues in the CDR3. V was pared by 6 bases and J by 15 bases, with 18 bases between. CDR3 coding DNA: TGTGCCAGCAGCCTAACCCTGCCGCCCTGGTTCTTC. It encodes CASSLTLPPWFF.

The chain employs TRBV7-2 and TRBJ2-7, with unresolved D. V shed 4 bases and J shed 3 bases, with 19 bases lying between them. The CDR3 is 16 amino acids. Germline V CDR1 and CDR2: SGHTA, FQGNSA. In DNA, the CDR3 is TGTGCCAGCAGCTCCGTATCGGGTCAAGTATTCTACGAGCAGTACTTC. Protein sequence: CASSSVSGQVFYEQYF.

The chain is built from TRBV18 and TRBJ2-1, with D possibly matching TRBD2 (5 bases). The length of the CDR3 is 16 residues. V lost 6 bases, J lost 0 bases, and 15 bases lay in between. Germline V CDR1 and CDR2: KGHSH, LQKENI. CDR3 protein: CASSPRTGSSYNEQFF. CDR3 nucleotide sequence: TGTGCCAGCTCTCCCAGGACTGGGAGCTCCTACAATGAGCAGTTCTTC. The complete variable domain, with remaining parts taken from reference TRBV18 and TRBJ2-1, reads NAGVMQNPRHLVRRRGQEARLRCSPMKGHSHVYWYRQLPEEGLKFMVYLQKENIIDESGMPKERFSAEFPKEGPSILRIQQVVRGDSAAYFCASSPRTGSSYNEQFFGPGTRLTVL.

This chain connects TRBV5-4 to TRBJ1-6; D ambiguous. Germline loops: CDR1 SGHNT, CDR2 YYREEE (reference sequence). The CDR3 is 16 amino acids. V was clipped by 9 bases and J by 10 bases, with 26 bases between them. This chain's CDR3 is CATQRGLEKLGSPLHF. CDR3 DNA sequence: TGTGCCACCCAGAGAGGCCTTGAGAAGTTAGGCTCACCCCTCCACTTT.

CDR3 residues: CASSYPGVYEQYF. The CDR3 DNA reads TGTGCCAGCAGTTACCCAGGGGTCTACGAGCAGTACTTC. V and J are TRBV6-2 or TRBV6-3 and TRBJ2-7; maybe TRBD1 (6 bases). V was clipped by 2 bases and J by 3 bases, with 8 bases between them. From germline, CDR1 is MNHEY and CDR2 SVGEGT. This CDR3 region has 13 residues.

This chain connects TRBV3-1 (or the pseudogene TRBV3-2) to TRBJ2-7, with a possible D match to TRBD1 (6 bases). In germline, CDR1 is LGHDT, CDR2 YNNKEL (reference sequence). CDR3 length equals 15 residues. Trimming removed 6 bases at V and 1 base at J, with 16 bases between. DNA of the CDR3: TGTGCCAGCAGTTTACAAACAGGGTTATCCTACGAGCAGTACTTC. Protein: CASSLQTGLSYEQYF.

This clone was picked up one time. The chain links TRBV12-5 to TRBJ2-2; 7 positions agree with TRBD2. Germline CDR1 and CDR2: LGHNT and FRNRAP. The V segment lost 5 bases and the J segment 7 bases; nucleotides outside the gene matches: 7. CDR3 size: 14 residues. The CDR3 spells CASGAGGWNGELFF. CDR3 bases: TGTGCTAGTGGTGCCGGGGGGTGGAACGGGGAGCTGTTTTTT.

The rearrangement joins TRBV4-3 to TRBJ2-3; no clear D gene. V gave up 0 bases and J gave up 4 bases, with 5 bases separating them. The CDR3 sequence is 13 residues long. Germline V gene data show CDR1 as LGHNA and CDR2 as YSLEER. The CDR3 protein is CASSQEWSDTQYF. CDR3 coding DNA: TGCGCCAGCAGCCAAGAATGGTCAGATACGCAGTATTTT.

The sample holds a few counts of this clone. The chain combines TRBV7-9 with TRBJ1-1; TRBD1 matches 8 bases. Per the germline V gene, CDR1 is SEHNR and CDR2 is FQNEAQ (reference sequence). With 5 bases clipped from V and 3 bases from J, the junction kept 8 bases outside the gene matches. The CDR3 covers 15 residues. As DNA, the CDR3 is TGTGCCAGCAGCAAACAGGGGGGTGAATACACTGAAGCTTTCTTT. This translates into CASSKQGGEYTEAFF.